A single sample is the source of the 31 T cell receptor beta chains below, sequenced in a study of blood T cell repertoires in COVID-19. Produced via immunoSEQ multiplex PCR; TCRdb's table is partial and in-frame only. The table shows hundreds of thousands of clones, with approximately 90% occurring only once. Sequencing was done on a sample of peripheral blood. The receptors were sampled from a woman aged 25 to 39 with active or convalescent COVID-19.

V is TRBV7-9 and J is TRBJ2-7, with 8 bases that match TRBD2. CDR3 length: 16 amino acids. With V trimmed by 1 base and J by 5 bases, 10 bases remained unmatched. CDR1 is SEHNR, CDR2 FQNEAQ, per germline (reference sequence). The CDR3 is CASSLVGRGGLDEQYF. CDR3 nucleotides: TGTGCCAGCAGCTTAGTGGGACGGGGGGGCCTGGACGAGCAGTACTTC.

The V and J genes are TRBV4-1 and TRBJ1-5; tentatively, D is TRBD1 (5 bases). V shed 2 bases and J shed 6 bases, with 11 bases lying between them. The germline V gene has CDR1 MGHRA and CDR2 YSYEKL. The CDR3 is 14 amino acids. CDR3 in DNA: TGCGCCAGCAGCCAAACAGGTTTCGTTCAGCCCCAGCATTTT. Translated: CASSQTGFVQPQHF.

V gene TRBV3-1 (or the pseudogene TRBV3-2) combines with J gene TRBJ1-1, with D perhaps matching TRBD1 (5 bases). V dropped 0 bases and J dropped 6 bases, with 14 bases sitting between them. The CDR3 contains 15 residues. The germline V gene has CDR1 LGHDT and CDR2 YNNKEL (reference sequence). The CDR3 is CASSQDPGGVAEAFF. In DNA, the CDR3 is TGTGCCAGCAGCCAAGATCCTGGGGGGGTCGCTGAAGCTTTCTTT.

This clone has more than one count but fewer than ten. The V gene is TRBV5-4, the J gene TRBJ2-1; TRBD1 matches 12 bases. The CDR3 has 17 residues. V dropped 4 bases and J dropped 2; count of bases not matched to a gene: 7. Germline CDR1 reads SGHNT; CDR2 reads YYREEE (reference sequence). The CDR3 region has the DNA TGTGCCAGCAGCCCAGGGACAGGGGGCGCGCCCTACAATGAGCAGTTCTTC. It codes for CASSPGTGGAPYNEQFF.

The CDR3 loop is CASSPTTGRYEQYF. In DNA form, the CDR3 reads TGTGCCAGCTCACCAACAACAGGGCGCTACGAGCAGTACTTC. The V gene is TRBV18, the J gene TRBJ2-7, with a weak D call TRBD1 (6 bases). The CDR3 is 14 amino acids. Germline lookup yields CDR1 KGHSH and CDR2 LQKENI. With 2 bases removed from V and 3 bases from J, the gap between germline ends came to 11 bases.

This chain links TRBV7-9 with TRBJ1-2; D not resolved. Per the germline V gene, CDR1 is SEHNR and CDR2 is FQNEAQ (reference sequence). CDR3 length: 14 amino acids. V lost 1 base, J lost 2 bases, and 8 bases lay in between. CDR3 amino acids: CASSLVESNYGYTF. CDR3 nucleotide sequence: TGTGCCAGCAGCTTAGTCGAGAGCAACTATGGCTACACCTTC.

V and J are TRBV19 and TRBJ1-1; D unresolved. V was cut by 7 bases and J by 2 bases, with 14 bases left in between. The CDR3 covers 14 residues. Per germline, CDR1 LNHDA and CDR2 SQIVND (reference sequence). CDR3 sequence reads: CASTLGLGNTEAFF. The DNA for the CDR3 is TGTGCCAGTACCCTAGGACTGGGTAACACTGAAGCTTTCTTT.

In its sample, this clone was seen a few times. The CDR3 nucleotides read TGTGCCAGCAGTGCGGGACAGGAGGAAAATGAGCAGTTCTTC. It translates to CASSAGQEENEQFF. This rearrangement joins TRBV6-4 to TRBJ2-1; 8 bases are a match to TRBD1. Germline loops: CDR1 MRHNA, CDR2 SNTAGT. CDR3 length equals 14 residues. V dropped 4 bases and J dropped 7; count of bases not matched to a gene: 6.

The chain employs TRBV9 and TRBJ1-3; possibly TRBD1 for D (5 bases). This CDR3 region has 15 residues. Trimming took 3 bases from V and 2 from J, leaving 12 bases between them. Germline lookup yields CDR1 SGDLS and CDR2 YYNGEE. The CDR3 loop is CASSGGGVPGNTIYF. CDR3 nucleotide sequence: TGTGCCAGCAGCGGGGGAGGGGTGCCTGGAAACACCATATATTTT.

For the CDR3, the DNA is TGTGCCAGCAGGCACAGGGGCTGGGGCACTGAAGCTTTCTTT. Translation gives CASRHRGWGTEAFF. The chain combines TRBV14 with TRBJ1-1; 7 bases are a match to TRBD1. The ends lost 6 bases at V and 4 bases at J; junction bases unmatched: 8. This CDR3 is 14 amino acids long. The germline CDR1 and CDR2 sequences are SGHDN and FVKESK.

V and J are TRBV5-6 and TRBJ1-2, with D perhaps TRBD1 (5 bases). Trimming left V 4 bases short and J 3 bases short, with 16 bases between. The CDR3 has 15 amino acids. Germline CDR1 reads SGHDT; CDR2 reads YYEEEE. The CDR3: CASSPPGRDYYGYTF. The CDR3 DNA follows: TGTGCCAGCAGCCCGCCCGGCAGGGACTACTATGGCTACACCTTC.

This sequence joins TRBV18 and TRBJ2-7; TRBD1 matches 7 bases. Per germline, CDR1 KGHSH and CDR2 LQKENI. This CDR3 region has 15 residues. The trim removed 3 bases at V and 2 bases at J, leaving 7 bases unmatched. DNA for the CDR3: TGTGCCAGCTCACCCACAGGGGAAGGGACCTACGAGCAGTACTTC. Residues: CASSPTGEGTYEQYF.

This chain joins TRBV5-8 and TRBJ2-6, with 10 bases fitting TRBD2. Germline lookup yields CDR1 SGHTS and CDR2 YDEGEE. This CDR3 region has 20 residues. Trimming took 5 bases from V and 2 from J; bases not matched to a gene: 16. CDR3 bases: TGTGCCAGCAGTCACAAGTCGAGCGGGAGGGCCAGGCCTGGGGCCAACGTCCTGACTTTC. Translating it yields CASSHKSSGRARPGANVLTF.

This clone was seen once. A junction end diverges from the germline sequence, so it may reflect a read error. The chain links TRBV18 to TRBJ1-4, with a weak D call TRBD1 (5 bases). Per the germline V gene, CDR1 is KGHSH and CDR2 is LQKENI. The CDR3 contains 14 residues. The chain's CDR3 is CASSPLETGGKLVF. CDR3 coding DNA: TGTGCCAGCTCACCACTGGAGACGGGGGGAAAACTGGTTTTT.

This clone was seen a handful of times. CDR3 amino acids: CASRRDVDYGYTF. CDR3 sequence (DNA): TGTGCCAGCAGGCGGGACGTGGACTATGGCTACACCTTC. The chain employs TRBV2 and TRBJ1-2, with TRBD1 as a possible D gene (5 bases). Germline values: CDR1 SNHLY, CDR2 FYNNEI. CDR3 length: 13 residues. The V and J ends lost 6 bases and 3 bases respectively, with 11 bases between them.

This clone was detected once. Other DNA sequences in the same sample also yield this CDR3. The chain combines TRBV19 with TRBJ1-1; no firm D call. Trimming left V 3 bases short and J 3 bases short, with 8 bases between. Germline assignment: CDR1 LNHDA and CDR2 SQIVND (reference sequence). This CDR3 has 13 residues. The CDR3, as DNA: TGTGCCAGTAGTATTAGCGGGGACACTGAAGCTTTCTTT. Translation: CASSISGDTEAFF.

The chain is built from TRBV30 and TRBJ2-7, with D unclear. The CDR3 is 11 residues long. Per germline, CDR1 GTSNPN and CDR2 SVGIG (reference sequence). The germline V and J ends were trimmed by 0 bases and 4 bases, with 4 bases remaining between them. The CDR3 here is CAWSVTYEQYF. DNA of the CDR3: TGTGCCTGGAGTGTAACTTACGAGCAGTACTTC.

CDR3 in amino acids: CASSRLGTGAYEQYF. The CDR3 bases are TGTGCCAGCAGTCGCCTCGGGACAGGGGCCTACGAGCAGTACTTC. The rearrangement links TRBV27 to TRBJ2-7; 10 positions match TRBD1. The germline gives CDR1 MNHEY, CDR2 SMNVEV (reference sequence). The CDR3 is made up of 15 amino acids. The V and J ends lost 5 bases and 2 bases, in that order; junction bases with no gene match: 6.

The chain couples TRBV10-3 to TRBJ1-4; a weak D match, TRBD1 (6 bases). The CDR3 spans 16 residues. From germline, CDR1 is ENHRY and CDR2 SYGVKD. V dropped 2 bases and J dropped 5 bases, with 15 bases sitting between them. CDR3 residues: CAISEGPGGLNEKLFF. The CDR3 DNA reads as TGTGCCATCAGTGAGGGCCCGGGGGGCTTAAATGAAAAACTGTTTTTT.

The V and J genes are TRBV20-1 and TRBJ2-5; no definite D call. The ends were cut back, 4 bases at V and 11 bases at J, with 17 bases in the middle. The CDR3 runs to 12 residues. Per the germline V gene, CDR1 is DFQATT and CDR2 is SNEGSKA (reference sequence). The CDR3 loop is CSAIDGAPKQYF. As DNA, the CDR3 is TGCAGTGCTATTGATGGAGCTCCCAAACAGTACTTC.

This chain links TRBV27 with TRBJ1-2; possibly TRBD1 for D (6 bases). Trimming took 0 bases from V and 4 from J, leaving 15 bases between them. This CDR3 contains 16 residues. Germline CDR1 is MNHEY and CDR2 is SMNVEV (reference sequence). In nucleotides, the CDR3 is TGTGCCAGCAGTTTATCTTTGGACAGTTTTGCCTATGGCTACACCTTC. Translated: CASSLSLDSFAYGYTF.

J is TRBJ1-2 and V is TRBV2; D ambiguous. The CDR3 is made up of 13 amino acids. Germline CDR1 reads SNHLY; CDR2 reads FYNNEI. V was clipped by 6 bases and J by 4 bases, with 12 bases between them. CDR3 nucleotide sequence: TGTGCCAGCAGATTTGGCGAGGGCTATGGCTACACCTTC. Translating gives CASRFGEGYGYTF.

The chain uses TRBV29-1 and TRBJ1-1; TRBD1 agrees at 9 bases. Germline CDR1 reads SQVTM; CDR2 reads ANQGSEA. The V and J ends lost 6 bases and 5 bases, in that order; junction bases with no gene match: 10. This CDR3 has 14 amino acids. The CDR3, as DNA: TGCAGCGTCCCCGGGGACAGGGAGCGGACTGAAGCTTTCTTT. This codes for CSVPGDRERTEAFF.

As to this clone: This sample includes further DNA sequences coding for the same CDR3. The V call is TRBV4-1, the J call TRBJ1-5; D uncertain. CDR3 length: 14 residues. CDR1 is MGHRA and CDR2 is YSYEKL in the germline V gene. V was pared by 1 base and J by 0 bases, with 4 bases between. The CDR3, as DNA: TGCGCCAGCAGCCAAGTCGGTAGCAATCAGCCCCAGCATTTT. This encodes CASSQVGSNQPQHF.

The chain employs TRBV10-3 and TRBJ1-3; the D gene is possibly TRBD1 (5 bases). The CDR3 spans 15 residues. V shed 7 bases and J shed 2 bases, with 15 bases lying between them. Germline V CDR1 and CDR2: ENHRY, SYGVKD. The CDR3 nucleotides read TGTGCCATCACCCGGGACTCCAATCCTGGAAACACCATATATTTT. As protein: CAITRDSNPGNTIYF.

The rearrangement uses TRBV5-4 and TRBJ2-3, with a tentative D call TRBD2 (6 bases). Trimming stripped 0 bases from V and 2 bases from J, with 10 bases between. Looked up from germline, CDR1 is SGHNT and CDR2 is YYREEE (reference sequence). This CDR3 comprises 15 residues. CDR3 DNA sequence: TGTGCCAGCAGCTTGGTAGCGGATCCCACAGATACGCAGTATTTT. This sequence encodes CASSLVADPTDTQYF.

The CDR3 sequence is CASSQDHGRNEQFF. The CDR3 DNA sequence: TGCGCCAGCAGCCAAGATCATGGGAGAAATGAGCAGTTCTTC. The chain employs TRBV4-1 and TRBJ2-1; D is possibly TRBD2 (5 bases). The length of the CDR3 is 14 residues. CDR1 is MGHRA and CDR2 is YSYEKL in the germline V gene. V was clipped by 0 bases and J by 7 bases, with 10 bases between them.

This clone occurred once. The DNA of the CDR3 is TGTGCCAGCAGCCCCGCAGGCTATGGCTACACCTTC. Translation: CASSPAGYGYTF. The chain is built from TRBV11-2 and TRBJ1-2, with no clear D. Germline CDR1 is SGHAT and CDR2 is FQNNGV. The germline V and J ends were trimmed by 5 bases and 4 bases, with 8 bases remaining between them. This CDR3 has 12 residues. The full variable domain, its missing parts supplied by reference TRBV11-2 and TRBJ1-2, is EAGVAQSPRYKIIEKRQSVAFWCNPISGHATLYWYQQILGQGPKLLIQFQNNGVVDDSQLPKDRFSAERLKGVDSTLKIQPAKLEDSAVYLCASSPAGYGYTFGSGTRLTVV.

The rearrangement joins TRBV5-1 to TRBJ1-2, with 7 bases fitting TRBD1. The CDR3 is 14 residues long. Germline V gives CDR1 SGHRS, CDR2 YFSETQ. The V gene end was trimmed by 0 bases and the J gene end by 7 bases; junction bases not matched to a gene: 6. The CDR3 loop is CASSLETGVAGYTF. The CDR3 DNA is TGCGCCAGCAGCTTGGAAACAGGGGTGGCTGGCTACACCTTC.

The rearrangement uses TRBV5-4 and TRBJ2-2; TRBD2 matches 14 bases. This CDR3 is 16 amino acids long. The V and J ends lost 4 bases and 6 bases, in that order; junction bases with no gene match: 5. CDR1 and CDR2 (germline): SGHNT, YYREEE (reference sequence). CDR3 DNA sequence: TGTGCCAGCAGCGGGACTAGCGGGAGTGCTTCCGGGGAGCTGTTTTTT. Protein product: CASSGTSGSASGELFF. The full variable domain, completed using reference TRBV5-4 and TRBJ2-2, is ETGVTQSPTHLIKTRGQQVTLRCSSQSGHNTVSWYQQALGQGPQFIFQYYREEENGRGNFPPRFSGLQFPNYSSELNVNALELDDSALYLCASSGTSGSASGELFFGEGSRLTVL.

This chain uses TRBV20-1 with TRBJ1-1; 7 nucleotides agree with TRBD1. Germline V gene lookup returns CDR1 DFQATT and CDR2 SNEGSKA (reference sequence). The CDR3 has 10 residues. The ends lost 5 bases at V and 7 bases at J; junction bases unmatched: 1. The CDR3 region is CSADRVEAFF. DNA of the CDR3: TGCAGTGCTGACAGGGTTGAAGCTTTCTTT.